The present TCR beta chain was sequenced within a study of regulatory T cells in long-lasting Graves disease. Ten or more counts support this clonotype. The TCR beta library used iRepertoire HTBI primers with Arm-PCR amplification of CDR3. TCRdb re-analysed the multiplex PCR reads in MiXCR, keeping a single row per CDR3 protein. The repertoire holds about 310,000 distinct CDR3 sequences, with approximately 20% as singletons. As to time point: persistent/refractory GD, antithyroid drugs over 5 years with positive TRAb. The TCR library was made from RNA extracted from PBMCs. The germline gives CDR1 SGHTA, CDR2 FQGNSA. V gave up 3 bases and J gave up 1 base, with 13 bases separating them. The CDR3 runs 16 residues.

The source of this sequence is a female donor with Graves disease. Sequencing used peripheral blood mononuclear cells (PBMCs), obtained when the disease was refractory, from a patient treated with antithyroid drugs. The chain has TRBV7-2 and TRBJ1-5; D not resolved. CDR3 amino acids: CASSLELWASNQPQHF. The CDR3 DNA is TGTGCCAGCAGCTTGGAGTTGTGGGCGAGCAATCAGCCCCAGCATTTT.